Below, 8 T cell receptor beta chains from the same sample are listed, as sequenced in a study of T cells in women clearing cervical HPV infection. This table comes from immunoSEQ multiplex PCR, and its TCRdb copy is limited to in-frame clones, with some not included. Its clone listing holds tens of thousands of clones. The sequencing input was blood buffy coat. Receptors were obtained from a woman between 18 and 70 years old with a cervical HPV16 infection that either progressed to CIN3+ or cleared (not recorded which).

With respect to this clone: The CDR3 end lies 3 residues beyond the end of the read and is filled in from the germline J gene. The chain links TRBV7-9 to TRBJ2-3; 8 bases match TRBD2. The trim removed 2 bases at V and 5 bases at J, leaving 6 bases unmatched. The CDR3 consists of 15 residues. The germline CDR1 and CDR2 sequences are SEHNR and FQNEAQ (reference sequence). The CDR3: CASSLPSGRLDTQYF. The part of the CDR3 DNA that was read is TGTGCCAGCAGCTTACCCAGCGGGAGACTAGATACG. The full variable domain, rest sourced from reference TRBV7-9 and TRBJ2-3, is DTGVSQNPRHKITKRGQNVTFRCDPISEHNRLYWYRQTLGQGPEFLTYFQNEAQLEKSRLLSDRFSAERPKGSFSTLEIQRTEQGDSAMYLCASSLPSGRLDTQYFGPGTRLTVL.

CDR3 DNA (partial): TGTGCCAGCAGCTTATATCACGTAGAGAACACTGAA. Protein: CASSLYHVENTE. The full CDR3 reads CASSLYHVENTEAFF. The rearrangement uses TRBV7-2 and TRBJ1-1; D gene unclear. With the read ending 3 residues before the CDR3 end, the germline J gene is used to fill in that end. V was pared by 2 bases and J by 1 base, with 11 bases between. The germline CDR1 and CDR2 sequences are SGHTA and FQGNSA. The CDR3 contains 15 residues.

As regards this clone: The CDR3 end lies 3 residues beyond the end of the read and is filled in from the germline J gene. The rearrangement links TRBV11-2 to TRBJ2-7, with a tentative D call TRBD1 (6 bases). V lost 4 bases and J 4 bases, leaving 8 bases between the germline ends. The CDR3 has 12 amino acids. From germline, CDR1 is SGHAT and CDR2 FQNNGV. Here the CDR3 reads CASSSGQYEQYF. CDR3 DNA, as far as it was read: TGTGCCAGCAGCTCCGGACAGTACGAG.

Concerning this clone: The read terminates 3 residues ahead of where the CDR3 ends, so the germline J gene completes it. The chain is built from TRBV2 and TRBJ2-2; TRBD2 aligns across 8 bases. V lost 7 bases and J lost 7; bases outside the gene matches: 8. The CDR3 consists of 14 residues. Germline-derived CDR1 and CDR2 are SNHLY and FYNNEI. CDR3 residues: CASNNAGGDGELFF. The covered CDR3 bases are TGTGCCAGCAATAATGCCGGGGGGGACGGGGAG.

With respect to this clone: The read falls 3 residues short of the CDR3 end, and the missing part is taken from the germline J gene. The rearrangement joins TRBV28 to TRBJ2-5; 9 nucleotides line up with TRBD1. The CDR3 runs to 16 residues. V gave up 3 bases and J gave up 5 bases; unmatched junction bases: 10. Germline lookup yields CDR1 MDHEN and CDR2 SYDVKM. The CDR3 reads CASSFEKGQGFETQYF. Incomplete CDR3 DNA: TGTGCCAGCAGTTTCGAAAAGGGACAGGGCTTCGAGACC. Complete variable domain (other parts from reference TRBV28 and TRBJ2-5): DVKVTQSSRYLVKRTGEKVFLECVQDMDHENMFWYRQDPGLGLRLIYFSYDVKMKEKGDIPEGYSVSREKKERFSLILESASTNQTSMYLCASSFEKGQGFETQYFGPGTRLLVL.

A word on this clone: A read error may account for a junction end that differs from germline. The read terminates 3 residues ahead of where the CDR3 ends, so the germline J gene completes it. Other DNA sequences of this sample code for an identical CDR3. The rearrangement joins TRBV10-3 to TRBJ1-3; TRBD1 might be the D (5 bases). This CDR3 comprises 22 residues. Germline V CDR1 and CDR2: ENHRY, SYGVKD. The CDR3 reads CDIGPKEPDSFLWPAVEYTIYF. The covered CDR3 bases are TGTGACATCGGCCCAAAAGAACCCGACAGCTTTCTATGGCCTGCTGTGGAATACACA.

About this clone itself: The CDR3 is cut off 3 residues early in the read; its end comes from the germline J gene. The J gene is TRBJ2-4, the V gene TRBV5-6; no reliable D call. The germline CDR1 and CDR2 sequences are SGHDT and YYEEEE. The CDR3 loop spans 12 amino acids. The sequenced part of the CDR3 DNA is TGTGCCAGCACCCTCCAGGCTCATGGT. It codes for CASTLQAHG. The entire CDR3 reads CASTLQAHGQYF.

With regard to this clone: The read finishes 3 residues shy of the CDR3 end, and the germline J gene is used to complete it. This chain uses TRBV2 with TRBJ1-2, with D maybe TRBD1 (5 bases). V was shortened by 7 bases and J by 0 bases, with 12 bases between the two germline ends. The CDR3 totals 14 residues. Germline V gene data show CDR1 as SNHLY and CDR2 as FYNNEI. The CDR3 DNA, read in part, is TGTGCCAGCAAAACGACAGCTCCTAACTATGGC. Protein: CASKTTAPNYG. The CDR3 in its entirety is CASKTTAPNYGYTF.